These 19 T cell receptor beta chains came from one sample sequenced in a study of circulating tumor DNA in untreated peripheral T-cell lymphoma. Profiled with immunoSEQ multiplex PCR; TCRdb holds only in-frame clones, not every one. The profile shows fewer than 3,500 clones, about 64% of them singletons. The sample consisted of tumor tissue. All receptors derive from a human donor with peripheral T-cell lymphoma.

J is TRBJ1-1 and V is TRBV11-3, with 12 bases lining up with TRBD1. The CDR3 extends over 17 amino acids. The V and J ends lost 3 bases and 3 bases, in that order; junction bases with no gene match: 8. Looked up from germline, CDR1 is SGHNT and CDR2 is YENEEA. CDR3 amino acids: CASSFRDRGLLYTEAFF. DNA of the CDR3: TGTGCCAGCAGCTTCCGGGACAGGGGGCTTCTGTACACTGAAGCTTTCTTT.

This clone is large within its sample. The chain links TRBV19 to TRBJ2-1; D ambiguous. The CDR3 is 13 amino acids. Germline values: CDR1 LNHDA, CDR2 SQIVND (reference sequence). The V and J ends lost 2 bases and 7 bases respectively, with 9 bases between them. The CDR3 loop reads CASSIIVGNEQFF. The CDR3, as DNA: TGTGCCAGTAGTATAATAGTAGGTAATGAGCAGTTCTTC.

In this sample, this clone turned up a few times. The chain employs TRBV14 and TRBJ2-1; TRBD1 matches at 9 bases. The CDR3 extends over 14 amino acids. V lost 4 bases to trimming and J lost 10 bases; unmatched junction nucleotides: 8. In germline, CDR1 is SGHDN, CDR2 FVKESK. CDR3 region: CASSLRTGTGEQFF. The CDR3 DNA sequence: TGTGCCAGCAGCCTTCGGACAGGGACAGGGGAGCAGTTCTTC. Full variable domain (rest looked up from reference TRBV14 and TRBJ2-1): EAGVTQFPSHSVIEKGQTVTLRCDPISGHDNLYWYRRVMGKEIKFLLHFVKESKQDESGMPNNRFLAERTGGTYSTLKVQPAELEDSGVYFCASSLRTGTGEQFFGPGTRLTVL.

The rearrangement joins TRBV27 to TRBJ2-1; 8 bases fit TRBD1. The CDR3 extends over 17 amino acids. Losses at the gene ends were 6 bases for V and 0 bases for J; bases not matched to a gene: 10. Germline assignment: CDR1 MNHEY and CDR2 SMNVEV (reference sequence). The CDR3 DNA reads as TGTGCCAGCAGCGTAGTGGGACAGGTCAGCTCCTACAATGAGCAGTTCTTC. This translates into CASSVVGQVSSYNEQFF.

In this sample, this clone turned up a few times. This chain links TRBV19 with TRBJ1-4; D not certain. This CDR3 is built from 15 residues. Trimming left V 3 bases short and J 2 bases short, with 10 bases between. Germline CDR1 reads LNHDA; CDR2 reads SQIVND (reference sequence). CDR3 loop: CASSIINPTNEKLFF. CDR3 coding DNA: TGTGCCAGTAGTATCATCAACCCCACTAATGAAAAACTGTTTTTT.

This clone was picked up a small number of times. The chain employs TRBV14 and TRBJ2-1, with D perhaps matching TRBD2 (7 bases). V was pared by 3 bases and J by 4 bases, with 16 bases between. The CDR3 contains 16 residues. CDR1 and CDR2 (germline): SGHDN, FVKESK. CDR3 coding DNA: TGTGCCAGCAGCCAGATGGGGGGGCCGAAGTACAATGAGCAGTTCTTC. It specifies CASSQMGGPKYNEQFF.

V is TRBV19 and J is TRBJ1-1; D call uncertain. This CDR3 is built from 17 residues. The V gene lost 1 base and the J gene lost 0 bases, with 15 bases spanning the gap. CDR1 and CDR2 from the germline V gene are LNHDA and SQIVND (reference sequence). The CDR3 region has the DNA TGTGCCAGTAGTATAGCGTCTTTAGGTCCGCTGAACACTGAAGCTTTCTTT. Encoded protein: CASSIASLGPLNTEAFF.

The chain recombines TRBV5-1 with TRBJ1-1; D is perhaps TRBD1 (6 bases). Germline V lookup: CDR1 SGHRS, CDR2 YFSETQ. The V end lost 0 bases, the J end lost 4 bases, and 16 bases lay between the germline ends. This CDR3 has 16 residues. In DNA form, the CDR3 reads TGCGCCAGCAGCTTGGAACAGGGAAAGAGGGTCACTGAAGCTTTCTTT. This codes for CASSLEQGKRVTEAFF.

The chain links TRBV6-4 to TRBJ2-1; D tentatively fits TRBD1 or TRBD2 (6 bases each). Deletions cut 5 bases from V and 14 bases from J, with 13 bases between. The CDR3 sequence is 11 residues long. Germline V lookup: CDR1 MRHNA, CDR2 SNTAGT. The CDR3 is CASSYLRGEFF. For the CDR3, the DNA is TGTGCCAGCAGTTATCTTAGGGGGGAGTTCTTC.

The chain joins TRBV5-1 to TRBJ2-6, with unresolved D. The V end was cut by 0 bases, the J end by 3 bases, with 10 bases between. The CDR3 runs 16 residues. Germline CDR1 reads SGHRS; CDR2 reads YFSETQ. The CDR3 sequence is CASSLGAWSGANVLTF. In DNA, the CDR3 is TGCGCCAGCAGCTTGGGGGCATGGAGTGGGGCCAACGTCCTGACTTTC.

This clone was detected only a few times. The chain has TRBV6-8 and TRBJ2-7; 9 bases line up with TRBD1. The ends lost 5 bases at V and 0 bases at J; junction bases unmatched: 2. This CDR3 spans 14 amino acids. From germline, CDR1 is MNHGY and CDR2 SAAAGT. The CDR3 here is CASSRQGGSYEQYF. CDR3 nucleotides: TGTGCCAGCAGTCGACAGGGGGGCTCCTACGAGCAGTACTTC.

V and J are TRBV16 and TRBJ1-5, with D maybe TRBD1 (5 bases). Looked up from germline, CDR1 is KGHSY and CDR2 is FQNENV. The CDR3 contains 15 residues. The germline V and J ends were trimmed by 5 bases and 1 base, with 12 bases remaining between them. For the CDR3, the DNA is TGTGCCAGCAGCTCGGGGGTTGGGAGCAATCAGCCCCAGCATTTT. Translation: CASSSGVGSNQPQHF.

Regarding this clone: One end of the junction does not line up with germline, which may come from a read error. The genes are TRBV29-1 and TRBJ2-1, with 7 bases identical to TRBD1. Per the germline V gene, CDR1 is SQVTM and CDR2 is ANQGSEA. This CDR3 region has 15 residues. The CDR3 DNA is TGCAGCATTGAATCCCAGGGACAGCAATACAATGAGCAGTTCTTC. Its translation is CSIESQGQQYNEQFF.

In this sample, this clone is large. The chain couples TRBV6-8 to TRBJ2-2; 7 bases are a match to TRBD1. Germline-derived CDR1 and CDR2 are MNHGY and SAAAGT. The CDR3 has 14 amino acids. Trimming cost V 9 bases and J 2 bases; bases outside gene matches: 6. The DNA of the CDR3 is TGTGCCAGTAGAGGGACAGCTAACACCGGGGAGCTGTTTTTT. This codes for CASRGTANTGELFF.

By sample fraction, this clone is medium-sized (0.01 to 0.1%). The chain uses TRBV6-8 and TRBJ1-6; D is ambiguous. Germline CDR1 is MNHGY and CDR2 is SAAAGT. The CDR3 is 16 amino acids. Trimming left V 0 bases short and J 0 bases short, with 6 bases between. CDR3 amino acids: CASSYSGSSYNSPLHF. The CDR3 DNA follows: TGTGCCAGCAGTTACTCGGGGAGCTCCTATAATTCACCCCTCCACTTT.

The CDR3 sequence: CASSLANRVDQPQHF. CDR3 nucleotides: TGTGCCAGCAGCTTAGCGAACAGGGTGGACCAGCCCCAGCATTTT. The gene calls are TRBV7-5 and TRBJ1-5; the table's D call, TRBD1, was not checked against the DNA. TRBV7-5 is a listed pseudogene. The CDR3 consists of 15 residues.

The chain links TRBV30 to TRBJ1-1; TRBD1 is a possible D gene (6 bases). The CDR3 is made up of 13 amino acids. The germline V gene encodes CDR1 GTSNPN and CDR2 SVGIG (reference sequence). V was cut by 4 bases and J by 3 bases, with 12 bases left in between. The CDR3 reads CAWTGEGDTEAFF. Here the CDR3 DNA reads TGTGCCTGGACCGGGGAGGGGGACACTGAAGCTTTCTTT.

This chain's CDR3 is CASGRNNSPLHF. The CDR3, as DNA: TGTGCCAGCGGGCGTAATAATTCACCCCTCCACTTT. The chain is built from TRBV6-8 and TRBJ1-6, with D unresolved. Trimming left V 8 bases short and J 5 bases short, with 7 bases between. CDR3 size: 12 residues. Germline-derived CDR1 and CDR2 are MNHGY and SAAAGT.

There are a few counts of this clone. The V call is TRBV5-1, the J call TRBJ1-3; tentative D call: TRBD1 (6 bases). V lost 5 bases, J lost 8 bases, and 17 bases lay in between. Germline CDR1 and CDR2: SGHRS and YFSETQ. The CDR3 is 14 amino acids. The CDR3 bases are TGCGCCAGCAGATGGCAGGGGATAGGGGACACCATATATTTT. This encodes CASRWQGIGDTIYF.